The 24 T cell receptor beta chains reported below all come from one sample, sequenced in a study of blood T cell repertoires in COVID-19. Assay used: immunoSEQ multiplex PCR; TCRdb lists only in-frame clones, some missing. The repertoire includes some 80,000 clones, around nine tenths of them detected once, and over 4% sits in the top ten. The sample comprised peripheral blood. The source is a woman older than 75 with active or convalescent COVID-19.

CDR3 loop: CASSLSFGTGLYF. The CDR3 DNA is TGTGCCAGCAGTTTATCTTTTGGGACAGGGCTGTACTTC. The chain has TRBV27 and TRBJ2-5; 9 bases are a match to TRBD1. The CDR3 is made up of 13 amino acids. With V trimmed by 0 bases and J by 13 bases, 6 bases remained unmatched. Germline values: CDR1 MNHEY, CDR2 SMNVEV (reference sequence).

V and J are TRBV19 and TRBJ2-3, with D tentatively TRBD2 (6 bases). Germline CDR1 is LNHDA and CDR2 is SQIVND (reference sequence). This CDR3 comprises 15 residues. Trimming left V 6 bases short and J 5 bases short, with 18 bases between. CDR3 protein: CASRPPGTGGDTQYF. The CDR3, as DNA: TGTGCCAGTAGGCCGCCTGGGACTGGGGGAGATACGCAGTATTTT. Complete variable domain (other parts from reference TRBV19 and TRBJ2-3): DGGITQSPKYLFRKEGQNVTLSCEQNLNHDAMYWYRQDPGQGLRLIYYSQIVNDFQKGDIAEGYSVSREKKESFPLTVTSAQKNPTAFYLCASRPPGTGGDTQYFGPGTRLTVL.

The CDR3 DNA reads TGCGCCAGCAGCTTCGGACTAGAGGCAGATACGCAGTATTTT. Translating gives CASSFGLEADTQYF. The rearrangement links TRBV5-1 to TRBJ2-3, with TRBD2 matching over 7 bases. J gave up 4 bases and V 2 bases, and 4 bases lay outside the gene matches. CDR3 length: 14 residues. Germline loops: CDR1 SGHRS, CDR2 YFSETQ. The entire variable domain, with the rest obtained from reference TRBV5-1 and TRBJ2-3, is as follows: KAGVTQTPRYLIKTRGQQVTLSCSPISGHRSVSWYQQTPGQGLQFLFEYFSETQRNKGNFPGRFSGRQFSNSRSEMNVSTLELGDSALYLCASSFGLEADTQYFGPGTRLTVL.

The rearrangement uses TRBV7-2 and TRBJ1-1; D may be TRBD1 (6 bases). CDR3 length: 17 residues. The V and J ends lost 3 bases and 6 bases respectively, with 23 bases between them. Germline CDR1 reads SGHTA; CDR2 reads FQGNSA. The CDR3 spells CASSFGGGAVGRAEAFF. The CDR3 coding sequence is TGTGCCAGCAGCTTTGGCGGGGGCGCGGTGGGGAGGGCTGAAGCTTTCTTT.

The chain is built from TRBV19 and TRBJ1-5; D may be TRBD1 (5 bases). The CDR3 covers 16 residues. The ends were cut back, 5 bases at V and 3 bases at J, with 17 bases in the middle. Germline CDR1 LNHDA, CDR2 SQIVND (reference sequence). CDR3 DNA sequence: TGTGCCAGTAGTTATGGGGGGATTGGGGCCAATCAGCCCCAGCATTTT. Translation gives CASSYGGIGANQPQHF.

This chain links TRBV25-1 with TRBJ2-3, with 9 bases identical to TRBD2. Per the germline V gene, CDR1 is MGHDK and CDR2 is SYGVNS. J gave up 2 bases and V 5 bases, and 5 bases lay outside the gene matches. CDR3 size: 15 residues. The CDR3 DNA reads TGTGCCAGCAGTCCGGGACTAGCCTACACAGATACGCAGTATTTT. It specifies CASSPGLAYTDTQYF.

Of note for this clone: Other DNA variants within this sample encode the same CDR3. CDR3 coding DNA: TGTGCCAGCTCCCCGGGACAGAACACTGAAGCTTTCTTT. This translates into CASSPGQNTEAFF. The J gene is TRBJ1-1, the V gene TRBV18; D may be TRBD1 (6 bases). The ends were cut back, 6 bases at V and 1 base at J, with 9 bases in the middle. Germline CDR1 and CDR2: KGHSH and LQKENI. This CDR3 comprises 13 residues.

The chain carries TRBV4-1 and TRBJ2-5; 7 bases fit TRBD1. From germline, CDR1 is MGHRA and CDR2 YSYEKL. V was clipped by 4 bases and J by 4 bases; unmatched bases: 9. This CDR3 comprises 15 residues. The CDR3, as DNA: TGCGCCAGCAGCCTCCGGACAGGTCTGGGAGAGACCCAGTACTTC. Its protein is CASSLRTGLGETQYF.

The chain is built from TRBV5-1 and TRBJ2-7; perhaps TRBD1 as D (5 bases). This CDR3 comprises 15 residues. Trimming left V 5 bases short and J 0 bases short, with 15 bases between. Germline-derived CDR1 and CDR2 are SGHRS and YFSETQ. The CDR3 DNA reads TGCGCCAGCAGTGAGCAGGGAATCGGCTCCTACGAGCAGTACTTC. Amino acids: CASSEQGIGSYEQYF.

J is TRBJ2-5 and V is TRBV21-1; no check of the table's D call, TRBD2, against the DNA was made. TRBV21-1 is classified as a pseudogene. CDR3 size: 19 residues. This CDR3 reads CASSKPPPSEEAGLETQYF. The CDR3 region has the DNA TGTGCCAGCAGCAAACCCCCACCCAGCGAGGAGGCGGGACTGGAGACCCAGTACTTC.

The chain employs TRBV7-9 and TRBJ2-7; TRBD2 is a possible D gene (5 bases). Trimming stripped 7 bases from V and 6 bases from J, with 16 bases between. Germline CDR1 and CDR2: SEHNR and FQNEAQ (reference sequence). The CDR3 totals 13 residues. DNA for the CDR3: TGTGCCAGCACCCCCGGGGTGGCACCCGAGCAGTACTTC. It yields the protein CASTPGVAPEQYF.

The chain combines TRBV2 with TRBJ2-7; TRBD1 matches 10 bases. V lost 6 bases and J lost 7; bases outside the gene matches: 18. Germline lookup yields CDR1 SNHLY and CDR2 FYNNEI. The CDR3 runs to 17 residues. The CDR3 sequence: CASRVTGGALGGWEQYF. The DNA for the CDR3 is TGTGCCAGCAGGGTGACAGGGGGCGCCCTCGGCGGGTGGGAGCAGTACTTC. Full variable domain (remainder filled in from reference TRBV2 and TRBJ2-7): EPEVTQTPSHQVTQMGQEVILRCVPISNHLYFYWYRQILGQKVEFLVSFYNNEISEKSEIFDDQFSVERPDGSNFTLKIRSTKLEDSAMYFCASRVTGGALGGWEQYFGPGTRLTVT.

This clone was detected only a few times. The chain uses TRBV2 and TRBJ2-2, with TRBD1 as a possible D gene (6 bases). The ends were cut back, 5 bases at V and 8 bases at J, with 12 bases in the middle. Germline V gene lookup returns CDR1 SNHLY and CDR2 FYNNEI. CDR3 length equals 13 residues. The CDR3 sequence is CASSRTVRGELFF. Here the CDR3 DNA reads TGTGCCAGCAGTAGGACAGTGAGGGGGGAGCTGTTTTTT.

The chain recombines TRBV2 with TRBJ1-4, with TRBD1 matching over 9 bases. CDR1 and CDR2 (germline): SNHLY, FYNNEI. V lost 2 bases to trimming and J lost 8 bases; unmatched junction nucleotides: 6. The CDR3 extends over 15 amino acids. The CDR3 is CASSERGQGGEKLFF. DNA of the CDR3: TGTGCCAGCAGTGAAAGGGGACAGGGTGGCGAAAAACTGTTTTTT. Using reference TRBV2 and TRBJ1-4 for the parts outside the CDR3, the full variable domain is EPEVTQTPSHQVTQMGQEVILRCVPISNHLYFYWYRQILGQKVEFLVSFYNNEISEKSEIFDDQFSVERPDGSNFTLKIRSTKLEDSAMYFCASSERGQGGEKLFFGSGTQLSVL.

The rearrangement uses TRBV29-1 and TRBJ1-1, with D unresolved. V dropped 4 bases and J dropped 1 base, with 13 bases sitting between them. In germline, CDR1 is SQVTM, CDR2 ANQGSEA. The CDR3 is 14 amino acids. CDR3: CSVGIGGPNTEAFF. The CDR3 DNA is TGCAGCGTTGGCATTGGAGGACCGAACACTGAAGCTTTCTTT. The entire variable domain, with the rest obtained from reference TRBV29-1 and TRBJ1-1, is as follows: SAVISQKPSRDICQRGTSLTIQCQVDSQVTMMFWYRQQPGQSLTLIATANQGSEATYESGFVIDKFPISRPNLTFSTLTVSNMSPEDSSIYLCSVGIGGPNTEAFFGQGTRLTVV.

The gene calls are TRBV10-1 and TRBJ2-7, with 13 nucleotides matching TRBD2. Germline V lookup: CDR1 WNHNN, CDR2 SYGVQD (reference sequence). CDR3 length: 14 residues. The V segment lost 4 bases and the J segment 7 bases; nucleotides outside the gene matches: 4. CDR3 nucleotides: TGCGCCAGCAGTGGACTAGCGGGAGGTGTTGAGCAGTACTTC. Translation gives CASSGLAGGVEQYF.

The J gene is TRBJ2-2, the V gene TRBV4-2; D is possibly TRBD2 (7 bases). V lost 4 bases and J lost 0, with 15 bases in between. Per germline, CDR1 LGHNA and CDR2 YNFKEQ. This CDR3 spans 17 amino acids. The CDR3 here is CASSRTLGGPNTGELFF. The CDR3 coding sequence is TGTGCCAGCAGCCGAACCCTCGGGGGGCCGAACACCGGGGAGCTGTTTTTT.

The chain joins TRBV20-1 to TRBJ2-5; D is undetermined. Germline V gene data show CDR1 as DFQATT and CDR2 as SNEGSKA (reference sequence). V gave up 3 bases and J gave up 9 bases, with 11 bases separating them. The CDR3 is 11 amino acids. CDR3 in DNA: TGCAGTGCTAGTATCCTAAGTGCCCAGTACTTC. It translates to CSASILSAQYF.

The chain recombines TRBV2 with TRBJ2-3, with TRBD2 identical over 7 bases. The junction had 4 bases not matched to a gene; V was cut back by 4 bases and J by 12 bases. The germline V gene encodes CDR1 SNHLY and CDR2 FYNNEI. The CDR3 extends over 11 amino acids. This CDR3 is CASSGLATQYF. DNA of the CDR3: TGTGCCAGCAGTGGACTAGCCACACAGTATTTT.

The V gene is TRBV19, the J gene TRBJ2-4; TRBD2 agrees at 13 bases. CDR1 and CDR2 (germline): LNHDA, SQIVND (reference sequence). The CDR3 length is 16 residues. The V gene end was trimmed by 6 bases and the J gene end by 6 bases; junction bases not matched to a gene: 8. The DNA for the CDR3 is TGTGCCAGTAGGAGACTAGCGGGAGGACGGGGAAACATTCAGTACTTC. Translating gives CASRRLAGGRGNIQYF. Combining the CDR3 with reference TRBV19 and TRBJ2-4 gives the whole variable domain DGGITQSPKYLFRKEGQNVTLSCEQNLNHDAMYWYRQDPGQGLRLIYYSQIVNDFQKGDIAEGYSVSREKKESFPLTVTSAQKNPTAFYLCASRRLAGGRGNIQYFGAGTRLSVL.

This clone has a single count. The chain is built from TRBV5-6 and TRBJ2-3, with TRBD2 identical over 11 bases. The CDR3 extends over 16 amino acids. CDR1 is SGHDT and CDR2 is YYEEEE in the germline V gene. Losses at the gene ends were 2 bases for V and 12 bases for J; bases not matched to a gene: 14. The CDR3 region is CASSFVAGGPNSPQYF. DNA of the CDR3: TGTGCCAGCAGCTTCGTAGCGGGAGGGCCCAATTCCCCCCAGTATTTT.

The CDR3 sequence: CAISESTASSYEQYF. The CDR3 DNA follows: TGTGCCATCAGTGAGTCGACAGCGAGCTCCTACGAGCAGTACTTC. The chain recombines TRBV10-3 with TRBJ2-7, with D possibly being TRBD1 (5 bases). The CDR3 totals 15 residues. V lost 0 bases to trimming and J lost 0 bases, with 9 bases between them. Germline V CDR1 and CDR2: ENHRY, SYGVKD.

V usage is TRBV3-1 (or the pseudogene TRBV3-2) and J usage is TRBJ2-5; TRBD1 matches 10 bases. Trimming took 4 bases from V and 4 from J; bases not matched to a gene: 6. This CDR3 comprises 15 residues. The germline V gene encodes CDR1 LGHDT and CDR2 YNNKEL (reference sequence). The DNA for the CDR3 is TGTGCCAGCAGCCTCCGGACAGGGGGAAGAGAGACCCAGTACTTC. Encoded protein: CASSLRTGGRETQYF.

Judged by abundance, this clone is medium-sized (0.01 to 0.1%). This chain joins TRBV4-1 and TRBJ2-1; TRBD2 agrees at 8 bases. Germline V gene data show CDR1 as MGHRA and CDR2 as YSYEKL. The length of the CDR3 is 15 residues. V lost 7 bases and J lost 2; bases outside the gene matches: 7. CDR3 loop: CASTLLAGAYNEQFF. The CDR3 region has the DNA TGCGCCAGCACCCTCCTAGCGGGCGCCTACAATGAGCAGTTCTTC.